These T cell receptor beta chains were read from a single sample in a study of shared clonotypes between healthy human individuals. Method: immunoSEQ multiplex PCR; TCRdb's copy keeps in-frame clones and lacks some. The data show 950,000 to 1,300,000 clones, roughly 70% seen once. Material for sequencing was memory CD4+ T cells sorted from blood. The receptors were gathered from a man younger than 30 in good health. The CDR3 runs from the conserved cysteine through the conserved F or W. The order of the fields is clone size, D gene, J gene, V gene, CDR3 protein, CDR3 DNA. The D gene is left open where the match is weak. Some rows have no size entry. The others give once, few or many, or a class for an expanded clone.

NA NA TRBJ1-2 TRBV6-5 CASSYFPLVGGGYTF TGTGCCAGCAGTTACTTCCCACTGGTCGGGGGTGGCTACACCTTC
NA NA TRBJ2-3 TRBV6-5 CASSYSYTDTQYF TGTGCCAGCAGTTACTCATACACAGATACGCAGTATTTT
NA NA TRBJ1-1 TRBV6-1 CASSRRGNTEAFF TGTGCCAGCAGTCGTAGGGGGAACACTGAAGCTTTCTTT
NA NA TRBJ2-1 TRBV7-8 CASSPREGGNEQFF TGTGCCAGCAGCCCCCGTGAGGGAGGCAATGAGCAGTTCTTC
NA NA TRBJ2-1 TRBV5-1 CASNRLDSSYNEQFF TGCGCCAGTAACAGATTAGATTCCTCCTACAATGAGCAGTTCTTC
NA NA TRBJ2-3 TRBV28 CASSSLGRPDTQYF TGTGCCAGCAGTTCTCTCGGGCGACCAGATACGCAGTATTTT
NA TRBD2 TRBJ2-3 TRBV5-5 CASSSSLAGATDTQYF TGTGCCAGCAGCTCATCTCTAGCGGGAGCAACAGATACGCAGTATTTT
many TRBD2 TRBJ2-1 TRBV30 CAWSVTQRGALVQFF TGTGCCTGGAGTGTAACCCAGCGGGGGGCCCTGGTGCAGTTCTTC
NA TRBD1 TRBJ2-3 TRBV10-1 CASSRQGTDTQYF TGCGCCAGCAGCCGACAGGGAACAGATACGCAGTATTTT
NA NA TRBJ2-1 TRBV4-2 CASSQEWLASSNEQFF TGTGCCAGCAGCCAAGAATGGCTAGCGAGTAGTAATGAGCAGTTCTTC
few NA TRBJ1-1 TRBV5-4 CASSPGATVNTEAFF TGTGCCAGCAGCCCTGGGGCGACGGTGAACACTGAAGCTTTCTTT
NA TRBD1 TRBJ1-2 TRBV6-6 CASSPSGQGGTGYTF TGTGCCAGCAGTCCAAGTGGACAGGGGGGAACAGGCTACACCTTC
NA NA TRBJ1-5 TRBV6-1 CASSEVRGLVNQPQHF TGTGCCAGCAGTGAAGTAAGGGGGTTAGTCAATCAGCCCCAGCATTTT
NA NA TRBJ2-7 TRBV30 CAWNRQPLSYEQYF TGTGCCTGGAATCGACAGCCACTCTCCTACGAGCAGTACTTC
NA NA TRBJ1-3 TRBV5-1 CASSSGTTGNTIYF TGCGCCAGCAGCTCTGGGACGACGGGAAACACCATATATTTT
NA TRBD2 TRBJ2-1 TRBV5-5 CASSLTSGRADEQFF TGTGCCAGCAGCTTGACTAGCGGGAGGGCGGATGAGCAGTTCTTC
NA TRBD1 TRBJ2-6 TRBV2 CASSTDRLISGANVLTF TGTGCCAGCAGTACGGACAGGCTGATCTCTGGGGCCAACGTCCTGACTTTC
NA TRBD2 TRBJ2-1 TRBV7-2 CASGSRTSYNEQFF TGTGCCAGCGGAAGTCGGACTAGCTACAATGAGCAGTTCTTC
NA NA TRBJ1-2 TRBV4-3 CASSRAVGETNYGYTF TGCGCCAGCAGCCGGGCGGTGGGGGAAACTAACTATGGCTACACCTTC
NA NA TRBJ2-3 TRBV4-1 CASSGTGNRDTQYF TGCGCCAGCAGCGGCACAGGGAACAGGGATACGCAGTATTTT
NA NA TRBJ2-1 TRBV6-5 CASSYTGTAEQFF TGTGCCAGCAGTTACACCGGGACGGCCGAGCAGTTCTTC
NA TRBD2 TRBJ2-1 TRBV6-5 CASRYPGLAYNEQFF TGTGCCAGCAGATATCCGGGACTAGCGTATAATGAGCAGTTCTTC
once NA TRBJ2-7 TRBV19 CASSIRERNEQYF TGTGCCAGTAGTATTAGGGAACGGAACGAGCAGTACTTC
NA TRBD2 TRBJ2-7 TRBV9 CASSPPPAGPSSYEQYF TGTGCCAGCAGCCCTCCTCCAGCGGGGCCAAGCTCCTACGAGCAGTACTTC
NA TRBD1 TRBJ1-2 TRBV7-9 CASSPPGGYGYTF TGTGCCAGCAGCCCCCCAGGGGGCTATGGCTACACCTTC
many NA TRBJ1-1 TRBV30 CAWEKQGVEAFF TGTGCCTGGGAGAAACAGGGTGTTGAAGCTTTCTTT
NA NA TRBJ2-5 TRBV10-3 CAISERIQETQYF TGTGCCATCAGTGAGCGGATCCAAGAGACCCAGTACTTC
NA NA TRBJ2-2 TRBV30 CARATSTPNTGELFF TGTGCCCGCGCTACCTCAACTCCGAACACCGGGGAGCTGTTTTTT
NA TRBD2 TRBJ2-1 TRBV5-4 CASSPGLASSYNEQFF TGTGCCAGCAGTCCTGGACTAGCGAGCTCCTACAATGAGCAGTTCTTC
NA TRBD2 TRBJ2-3 TRBV19 CASSITGLAGEYTQYF TGTGCCAGTAGTATCACGGGACTAGCGGGGGAATATACGCAGTATTTT
NA NA TRBJ2-7 TRBV5-6 CASSLAWFEQYF TGTGCCAGCAGCTTGGCCTGGTTCGAGCAGTACTTC
NA NA TRBJ1-4 TRBV30 CAWSDLTGGNEKLFF TGTGCCTGGAGTGACCTGACAGGAGGAAATGAAAAACTGTTTTTT
NA TRBD1 TRBJ1-6 TRBV19 CASTGQPGGNSPLHF TGTGCCAGTACGGGACAGCCTGGGGGTAATTCACCCCTCCACTTT
once NA TRBJ2-5 TRBV28 CASSGIPGMSQETQYF TGTGCCAGCAGTGGAATCCCAGGGATGTCCCAAGAGACCCAGTACTTC
few TRBD1 TRBJ1-5 TRBV4-3 CASSQDRSGGQPQHF TGCGCCAGCAGCCAAGATCGTTCAGGGGGTCAGCCCCAGCATTTT
few TRBD1 TRBJ2-3 TRBV7-9 CASSPGTGVADTQYF TGTGCCAGCAGCCCCGGGACAGGGGTCGCAGATACGCAGTATTTT
NA NA TRBJ1-2 TRBV15 CATSRESGLMGYGYTF TGTGCCACCAGCAGGGAATCGGGGCTAATGGGCTATGGCTACACCTTC
NA TRBD2 TRBJ2-1 TRBV14 CASSQDGGSSYNEQFF TGTGCCAGCAGCCAAGATGGCGGGAGCTCCTACAATGAGCAGTTCTTC
NA NA TRBJ2-2 TRBV28 CASSTPGGLGELFF TGTGCCAGCAGTACCCCCGGGGGCCTCGGGGAGCTGTTTTTT
NA NA TRBJ2-3 TRBV10-3 CAISESGTAYTQYF TGTGCCATCAGTGAGTCCGGGACTGCTTATACGCAGTATTTT